A single sample gave rise to the 26 T cell receptor beta chains below, sequenced in a study of T cell responses to AZD1222 COVID-19 vaccine. The assay was immunoSEQ multiplex PCR, and TCRdb's table has in-frame clones only and misses some. The table shows around 71,000 clones, with 82% occurring only once. This material consisted of peripheral blood, taken on day 0 of AZD1222 vaccination. These receptors were taken from an adult in good health.

This clone appeared once. The CDR3 reads CASSWTGGNGYTF. The CDR3 region has the DNA TGTGCCAGCAGTTGGACAGGGGGGAATGGCTACACCTTC. This chain joins TRBV6-5 and TRBJ1-2, with 10 bases aligning to TRBD1. Germline V gives CDR1 MNHEY, CDR2 SVGAGI. Losses at the gene ends were 4 bases for V and 6 bases for J; bases not matched to a gene: 2. The CDR3 is 13 residues long.

This clone has a handful of counts. The chain employs TRBV7-9 and TRBJ2-7; D may be TRBD1 (5 bases). V was trimmed by 1 base and J by 3 bases, leaving 10 bases between them. The CDR3 has 14 amino acids. Germline lookup yields CDR1 SEHNR and CDR2 FQNEAQ (reference sequence). CDR3 nucleotide sequence: TGTGCCAGCAGCTTAGAAAGGACACACTACGAGCAGTACTTC. Protein sequence: CASSLERTHYEQYF.

The chain has TRBV2 and TRBJ1-3, with 7 bases that match TRBD1. This CDR3 has 16 residues. The V segment lost 2 bases and the J segment 0 bases; nucleotides outside the gene matches: 4. Germline-derived CDR1 and CDR2 are SNHLY and FYNNEI. In nucleotides, the CDR3 is TGTGCCAGCAGTGAAACGCCAGGGGGCTCTGGAAACACCATATATTTT. Translating gives CASSETPGGSGNTIYF. The variable domain in full, completed from reference TRBV2 and TRBJ1-3, reads EPEVTQTPSHQVTQMGQEVILRCVPISNHLYFYWYRQILGQKVEFLVSFYNNEISEKSEIFDDQFSVERPDGSNFTLKIRSTKLEDSAMYFCASSETPGGSGNTIYFGEGSWLTVV.

The V call is TRBV18, the J call TRBJ1-6; 8 bases align to TRBD1. The junction had 10 bases not matched to a gene; V was cut back by 1 base and J by 5 bases. CDR3 length equals 18 residues. Germline V gives CDR1 KGHSH, CDR2 LQKENI. The CDR3 DNA reads as TGTGCCAGCTCACCACGCGGACAGGGACCAATGGATAATTCACCCCTCCACTTT. This encodes CASSPRGQGPMDNSPLHF.

The V gene is TRBV6-1, the J gene TRBJ1-2, with 7 positions matching TRBD1. The CDR3 runs to 15 residues. V lost 2 bases and J lost 4; bases outside the gene matches: 7. Germline-derived CDR1 and CDR2 are MNHNS and SASEGT. This CDR3 reads CASSETGEVSYGYTF. The CDR3 nucleotides read TGTGCCAGCAGTGAAACAGGGGAGGTCAGCTATGGCTACACCTTC.

This chain connects TRBV7-9 to TRBJ2-5, with D uncertain. Germline V gene lookup returns CDR1 SEHNR and CDR2 FQNEAQ (reference sequence). V was cut by 11 bases and J by 3 bases, with 19 bases left in between. The CDR3 runs 14 residues. The DNA for the CDR3 is TGTGCCGTAAGACCCTCTTCGGGTAAAGAGACCCAGTACTTC. Protein sequence: CAVRPSSGKETQYF.

The V and J genes are TRBV14 and TRBJ1-6; 9 nucleotides agree with TRBD1. Germline V lookup: CDR1 SGHDN, CDR2 FVKESK. This CDR3 is 14 amino acids long. The J segment lost 9 bases and the V segment lost 4 bases, leaving 4 bases of the junction unmatched. The CDR3 loop reads CASSPDRGGSPLHF. The CDR3 DNA sequence: TGTGCCAGCAGCCCGGACAGGGGAGGTTCACCCCTCCACTTT.

The rearrangement uses TRBV28 and TRBJ1-1; 8 bases agree with TRBD1. The CDR3 has 15 amino acids. The V and J ends lost 3 bases and 5 bases, in that order; junction bases with no gene match: 8. Per germline, CDR1 MDHEN and CDR2 SYDVKM. The CDR3 spells CASSFPDRDLTEAFF. CDR3 DNA sequence: TGTGCCAGCAGTTTTCCGGACAGGGACCTTACTGAAGCTTTCTTT.

This clone has only a few counts. This sequence joins TRBV7-2 and TRBJ2-6, with TRBD1 matching over 7 bases. The V gene end was trimmed by 4 bases and the J gene end by 0 bases; junction bases not matched to a gene: 12. The V gene's germline CDR1 is SGHTA and CDR2 FQGNSA. The CDR3 sequence is 19 residues long. The CDR3 DNA sequence: TGTGCCAGCAGCTCCCAGACAGGGATCTCCACCTCTGGGGCCAACGTCCTGACTTTC. This sequence encodes CASSSQTGISTSGANVLTF.

The gene calls are TRBV5-8 and TRBJ2-7; 10 positions agree with TRBD1. Germline lookup yields CDR1 SGHTS and CDR2 YDEGEE. The CDR3 length is 13 residues. The V segment lost 0 bases and the J segment 12 bases; nucleotides outside the gene matches: 6. The CDR3 loop is CASSLVRGQGLYF. DNA of the CDR3: TGTGCCAGCAGCTTGGTCCGGGGACAGGGGCTGTACTTC.

The V and J genes are TRBV7-2 and TRBJ2-3, with D unresolved. CDR1 SGHTA and CDR2 FQGNSA come from the germline V gene. This CDR3 spans 14 amino acids. V was trimmed by 1 base and J by 1 base, leaving 6 bases between them. CDR3: CASSLEDGTDTQYF. The CDR3 region has the DNA TGTGCCAGCAGCTTAGAAGATGGCACAGATACGCAGTATTTT.

Turning to this clone: A read error may produce the germline difference seen at one junction end. The genes are TRBV6-5 and TRBJ1-5; D call uncertain. This CDR3 spans 15 amino acids. CDR1 is MNHEY, CDR2 SVGAGI, per germline. This CDR3 reads CASTYQTDSNQPQHF. The CDR3 DNA reads as TGTGCCAGCACTTACCAGACGGATAGCAATCAGCCCCAGCATTTT.

J is TRBJ2-2 and V is TRBV10-2; 11 nucleotides agree with TRBD2. Germline V gene sequence: CDR1 WSHSY, CDR2 SAAADI. This CDR3 contains 15 residues. The J segment lost 3 bases and the V segment lost 7 bases, leaving 4 bases of the junction unmatched. The CDR3: CASTSGRTYTGELFF. The CDR3 DNA is TGCGCCAGCACTAGCGGGAGGACTTACACCGGGGAGCTGTTTTTT.

The chain combines TRBV7-2 with TRBJ1-5; D call uncertain. V was pared by 5 bases and J by 1 base, with 6 bases between. This CDR3 spans 13 amino acids. In germline, CDR1 is SGHTA, CDR2 FQGNSA. In DNA form, the CDR3 reads TGTGCCAGCAGCCCTGACAGCAATCAGCCCCAGCATTTT. Amino acids: CASSPDSNQPQHF.

This chain uses TRBV4-3 with TRBJ1-2; D ambiguous. This CDR3 is 15 amino acids long. Trimming shortened V by 3 bases and J by 7 bases, and 18 bases separated the two germline ends. The germline CDR1 and CDR2 sequences are LGHNA and YSLEER. CDR3 sequence reads: CASSQSDGSEGGYTF. The CDR3 coding sequence is TGCGCCAGCAGCCAGTCGGACGGGTCGGAAGGTGGCTACACCTTC.

The chain has TRBV6-5 and TRBJ2-7; D not certain. In germline, CDR1 is MNHEY, CDR2 SVGAGI. V dropped 0 bases and J dropped 6 bases, with 9 bases sitting between them. The CDR3 is made up of 13 amino acids. The CDR3 loop is CASSYSAQSEQYF. The DNA for the CDR3 is TGTGCCAGCAGTTACTCGGCACAAAGCGAGCAGTACTTC.

The gene calls are TRBV18 and TRBJ1-5, with D perhaps matching TRBD1 (6 bases). Germline V gene data show CDR1 as KGHSH and CDR2 as LQKENI. With 3 bases removed from V and 4 bases from J, the gap between germline ends came to 13 bases. The CDR3 totals 15 residues. CDR3 residues: CASSPQQGSNQPQHF. For the CDR3, the DNA is TGTGCCAGCTCACCGCAACAGGGCTCTAATCAGCCCCAGCATTTT.

The rearrangement joins TRBV7-3 to TRBJ1-1; 9 positions agree with TRBD1. Trimming at V came to 5 bases and at J to 2 bases, leaving 6 bases not matched to a gene. The germline V gene has CDR1 SGHTA and CDR2 FQGTGA. This CDR3 is built from 15 residues. The CDR3 DNA is TGTGCCAGCAGCCCCGGGACAGGGACTAACACTGAAGCTTTCTTT. Translating it yields CASSPGTGTNTEAFF.

J is TRBJ2-1 and V is TRBV27; 12 bases agree with TRBD2. The V and J ends lost 5 bases and 6 bases, in that order; junction bases with no gene match: 8. The germline gives CDR1 MNHEY, CDR2 SMNVEV (reference sequence). There are 16 residues in the CDR3. CDR3 amino acids: CASSARLAGAPNEQFF. CDR3 nucleotides: TGTGCCAGCAGTGCCAGACTAGCGGGGGCCCCCAATGAGCAGTTCTTC.

The chain joins TRBV7-9 to TRBJ1-1, with TRBD1 as a possible D gene (5 bases). Germline-derived CDR1 and CDR2 are SEHNR and FQNEAQ (reference sequence). The ends were cut back, 1 base at V and 1 base at J, with 10 bases in the middle. The CDR3 spans 15 residues. CDR3 in amino acids: CASSLEGTPNTEAFF. The CDR3, as DNA: TGTGCCAGCAGCTTAGAAGGGACTCCGAACACTGAAGCTTTCTTT.

This clone was seen more than once but under ten times. The J gene is TRBJ2-1, the V gene TRBV27; either TRBD1 or TRBD2 may supply D (5 bases each). V was trimmed by 8 bases and J by 10 bases, leaving 24 bases between them. The CDR3 extends over 15 amino acids. Germline V CDR1 and CDR2: MNHEY, SMNVEV (reference sequence). DNA for the CDR3: TGTGCCAGCGGGGGAGTCCACTTCGGGATAGGAGAGCAGTTCTTC. It specifies CASGGVHFGIGEQFF.

This chain joins TRBV5-4 and TRBJ1-3; D perhaps matches TRBD1 (6 bases). Germline CDR1 SGHNT, CDR2 YYREEE (reference sequence). The ends were cut back, 0 bases at V and 0 bases at J, with 13 bases in the middle. This CDR3 is 17 amino acids long. CDR3 nucleotides: TGTGCCAGCAGCTTGGGCAACCGACAGGACTCTGGAAACACCATATATTTT. Translated, it gives CASSLGNRQDSGNTIYF.

The rearrangement uses TRBV30 and TRBJ2-7, with D perhaps TRBD1 or TRBD2 (6 bases each). This CDR3 spans 12 amino acids. Trimming stripped 5 bases from V and 4 bases from J, with 12 bases between. CDR1 GTSNPN and CDR2 SVGIG come from the germline V gene (reference sequence). For the CDR3, the DNA is TGTGCCTGGTCCACAGGGAGGTACGAGCAGTACTTC. It specifies CAWSTGRYEQYF.

The rearrangement links TRBV5-8 to TRBJ1-5; 8 positions agree with TRBD1. The CDR3 length is 16 residues. The trim removed 0 bases at V and 2 bases at J, leaving 4 bases unmatched. In germline, CDR1 is SGHTS, CDR2 YDEGEE. Written as DNA, the CDR3 is TGTGCCAGCAGCTTGGGTCAGGGGGCAGGCAATCAGCCCCAGCATTTT. Protein product: CASSLGQGAGNQPQHF.

This clone has a handful of counts. The chain employs TRBV7-2 and TRBJ1-3; no clear D. The CDR3 has 15 amino acids. V lost 5 bases and J lost 0, with 11 bases in between. In germline, CDR1 is SGHTA, CDR2 FQGNSA. The CDR3 here is CASSPRTGSGNTIYF. The CDR3 bases are TGTGCCAGCAGCCCCCGAACGGGCTCTGGAAACACCATATATTTT.

The chain is built from TRBV5-5 and TRBJ1-1, with D possibly TRBD1 on 5 matching bases. Trimming left V 7 bases short and J 1 base short, with 23 bases between. CDR1 and CDR2 (germline): SGHKS, YYEKEE (reference sequence). This CDR3 region has 17 residues. The CDR3 protein is CASCPGWDSCQNTEAFF. CDR3 nucleotides: TGTGCCAGCTGCCCGGGCTGGGACTCATGCCAGAACACTGAAGCTTTCTTT.